What follows are 25 T cell receptor beta chains derived from one specimen sequenced in a study of blood T cell repertoires in COVID-19. This table comes from immunoSEQ multiplex PCR, and its TCRdb copy is limited to in-frame clones, with some not included. The data hold about 190,000 clones, with roughly 80% observed a single time. Sequencing input: peripheral blood. Receptors originate from a man aged 45-65 years who had recovered from COVID-19.

The chain recombines TRBV3-1 (or the pseudogene TRBV3-2) with TRBJ2-7; 10 positions agree with TRBD2. V lost 3 bases to trimming and J lost 0 bases; unmatched junction nucleotides: 5. CDR3 length: 16 amino acids. Germline V gives CDR1 LGHDT, CDR2 YNNKEL (reference sequence). The CDR3 here is CASSQLTSGISYEQYF. CDR3 bases: TGTGCCAGCAGCCAGTTAACTAGCGGGATCTCCTACGAGCAGTACTTC.

J is TRBJ2-2 and V is TRBV5-5; perhaps TRBD2 as D (7 bases). V was trimmed by 5 bases and J by 6 bases, leaving 14 bases between them. The germline V gene encodes CDR1 SGHKS and CDR2 YYEKEE (reference sequence). The CDR3 extends over 14 amino acids. Here the CDR3 reads CASRAREGAGELFF. CDR3 DNA: TGTGCCAGCAGGGCTAGGGAGGGGGCCGGGGAGCTGTTTTTT.

The chain has TRBV3-1 (or the pseudogene TRBV3-2) and TRBJ1-3; D is ambiguous. There are 15 residues in the CDR3. The germline V gene has CDR1 LGHDT and CDR2 YNNKEL (reference sequence). Deletions cut 4 bases from V and 2 bases from J, with 12 bases between. CDR3 in DNA: TGTGCCAGCAGCCGCGTGATGGGAGCTGGAAACACCATATATTTT. Translating it yields CASSRVMGAGNTIYF.

The chain employs TRBV28 and TRBJ1-2, with 8 bases that match TRBD1. Germline V gives CDR1 MDHEN, CDR2 SYDVKM. V dropped 1 base and J dropped 6; count of bases not matched to a gene: 7. The CDR3 runs to 15 residues. The CDR3 here is CASSLYRTGRDGYTF. The CDR3 coding sequence is TGTGCCAGCAGTTTATACAGGACAGGGAGGGATGGCTACACCTTC.

V gene TRBV27 combines with J gene TRBJ1-6; 10 nucleotides align to TRBD1. Germline V lookup: CDR1 MNHEY, CDR2 SMNVEV (reference sequence). Trimming cost V 3 bases and J 10 bases; bases outside gene matches: 12. The CDR3 has 17 amino acids. CDR3 loop: CASSFAGTGDFGSPLHF. Here the CDR3 DNA reads TGTGCCAGCAGTTTTGCCGGGACAGGGGACTTTGGGTCACCCCTCCACTTT.

V and J are TRBV30 and TRBJ2-2; 8 positions agree with TRBD2. This CDR3 is 16 amino acids long. Germline values: CDR1 GTSNPN, CDR2 SVGIG (reference sequence). Trimming cost V 0 bases and J 5 bases; bases outside gene matches: 8. The CDR3 bases are TGTGCCTGGAGTGTAACCGGGGGGGGCTGGACCGGGGAGCTGTTTTTT. This translates into CAWSVTGGGWTGELFF.

The chain employs TRBV5-1 and TRBJ1-2; D may be TRBD1 (6 bases). Between the trimmed V and J ends, which lost 2 bases and 6 bases, there was a span of 11 bases. This CDR3 region has 13 residues. Germline V CDR1 and CDR2: SGHRS, YFSETQ. As DNA, the CDR3 is TGCGCCAGCAGCTTAGGACAGCTAGATGGCTACACCTTC. Protein sequence: CASSLGQLDGYTF.

V usage is TRBV5-1 and J usage is TRBJ2-2; 7 bases fit TRBD1. V trimming: 4 bases; J trimming: 5 bases; junction bases outside the gene matches: 8. CDR3 length: 15 residues. The germline gives CDR1 SGHRS, CDR2 YFSETQ. This CDR3 reads CASSTGQVRTGELFF. In nucleotides, the CDR3 is TGCGCCAGCAGCACTGGACAGGTCCGAACCGGGGAGCTGTTTTTT.

The V call is TRBV7-2, the J call TRBJ2-1; TRBD1 might be the D (6 bases). The V and J ends lost 5 bases and 4 bases respectively, with 15 bases between them. CDR1 and CDR2 from the germline V gene are SGHTA and FQGNSA. The CDR3 covers 15 residues. CDR3 coding DNA: TGTGCCAGCAGCCCCCAACAGGGCGGATACAATGAGCAGTTCTTC. Protein sequence: CASSPQQGGYNEQFF.

The chain employs TRBV24-1 and TRBJ2-3, with 8 bases fitting TRBD1. The germline CDR1 and CDR2 sequences are KGHDR and SFDVKD. The CDR3 consists of 15 residues. The V gene end was trimmed by 3 bases and the J gene end by 5 bases; junction bases not matched to a gene: 6. CDR3 in amino acids: CATSDTDRGRDTQYF. DNA for the CDR3: TGTGCCACCAGTGATACCGACAGGGGTAGAGATACGCAGTATTTT.

The V gene is TRBV27, the J gene TRBJ2-7; maybe TRBD1 (6 bases). Germline V gene lookup returns CDR1 MNHEY and CDR2 SMNVEV (reference sequence). The CDR3 runs to 12 residues. Trimming pared 3 bases from V and 6 bases from J, leaving 9 bases between. For the CDR3, the DNA is TGTGCCAGCAGTTTTAGGGGGTCCGAGCAGTACTTC. This codes for CASSFRGSEQYF.

The rearrangement joins TRBV28 to TRBJ1-2; 7 positions match TRBD1. Germline values: CDR1 MDHEN, CDR2 SYDVKM. V lost 4 bases to trimming and J lost 12 bases; unmatched junction nucleotides: 8. This CDR3 is built from 12 residues. The CDR3 sequence: CASSSGQLSDTF. The CDR3 DNA reads TGTGCCAGCAGTTCGGGACAGCTTTCCGACACCTTC.

The J gene is TRBJ1-3, the V gene TRBV5-1; D might be TRBD1 (5 bases). The CDR3 is 17 residues long. V was pared by 0 bases and J by 0 bases, with 13 bases between. CDR1 SGHRS and CDR2 YFSETQ come from the germline V gene. CDR3 sequence: CASSLAGPGGSGNTIYF. Here the CDR3 DNA reads TGCGCCAGCAGCTTGGCCGGGCCCGGGGGCTCTGGAAACACCATATATTTT.

The chain couples TRBV9 to TRBJ2-1, with D hard to call. Germline loops: CDR1 SGDLS, CDR2 YYNGEE. V was cut by 4 bases and J by 10 bases, with 21 bases left in between. This CDR3 is built from 15 residues. Here the CDR3 DNA reads TGTGCCAGCAGCCCCCGGTCCGAGCGAGTTGGGGAGCAGTTCTTC. It translates to CASSPRSERVGEQFF.

The CDR3 here is CASSADGQGGTDTQYF. CDR3 DNA sequence: TGCGCCAGCAGCGCGGACGGACAGGGGGGCACAGATACGCAGTATTTT. V usage is TRBV5-1 and J usage is TRBJ2-3, with TRBD1 matching over 10 bases. CDR1 is SGHRS, CDR2 YFSETQ, per germline. Unmatched junction bases numbered 6, after V lost 4 bases and J lost 1 base. The CDR3 contains 16 residues.

This clone was recorded only once. The chain employs TRBV9 and TRBJ2-1; D may be TRBD2 (6 bases). V gave up 4 bases and J gave up 3 bases, with 14 bases separating them. Germline CDR1 reads SGDLS; CDR2 reads YYNGEE. This CDR3 contains 15 residues. In DNA form, the CDR3 reads TGTGCCAGCAGCCCCCGCGGGGACTTCTACAATGAGCAGTTCTTC. This encodes CASSPRGDFYNEQFF.

The V and J genes are TRBV5-6 and TRBJ2-6; 8 positions agree with TRBD1. Germline values: CDR1 SGHDT, CDR2 YYEEEE. This CDR3 spans 17 amino acids. V was pared by 1 base and J by 4 bases, with 7 bases of the junction left unmatched. The CDR3 DNA follows: TGTGCCAGCAGCTTGCCCAGGGGGCGAGGCGGGGCCAACGTCCTGACTTTC. It translates to CASSLPRGRGGANVLTF.

V gene TRBV30 combines with J gene TRBJ2-1; 7 positions agree with TRBD2. CDR1 and CDR2 from the germline V gene are GTSNPN and SVGIG (reference sequence). The CDR3 length is 12 residues. CDR3: CAGERDGNEQFF. The CDR3 DNA reads as TGTGCGGGGGAGCGGGACGGCAATGAGCAGTTCTTC.

The chain combines TRBV6-4 with TRBJ2-2; 7 nucleotides match TRBD1. The CDR3 spans 15 residues. CDR1 and CDR2 from the germline V gene are MRHNA and SNTAGT. Unmatched junction bases numbered 6, after V lost 4 bases and J lost 4 bases. CDR3 protein: CASSASGTVTGELFF. In DNA form, the CDR3 reads TGTGCCAGCAGTGCCTCCGGGACAGTCACCGGGGAGCTGTTTTTT.

V usage is TRBV3-1 (or the pseudogene TRBV3-2) and J usage is TRBJ2-1, with 8 bases identical to TRBD2. With V trimmed by 4 bases and J by 3 bases, 5 bases remained unmatched. This CDR3 has 15 residues. Germline V gives CDR1 LGHDT, CDR2 YNNKEL (reference sequence). In DNA, the CDR3 is TGTGCCAGCAGCCTTCGGGAGGGCCTCTACAATGAGCAGTTCTTC. This gives the protein CASSLREGLYNEQFF.

Here the CDR3 DNA reads TGTGCCAGCAGTAACATAGCGGGAGGGCCAAACGAGCAGTACTTC. It specifies CASSNIAGGPNEQYF. The gene calls are TRBV6-5 and TRBJ2-7, with 11 positions matching TRBD2. The CDR3 extends over 15 amino acids. After removal of 5 bases from V and 5 bases from J, the junction contained 8 bases not matched to a gene. Germline-derived CDR1 and CDR2 are MNHEY and SVGAGI.

The chain is built from TRBV4-2 and TRBJ1-6, with D tentatively TRBD1 (5 bases). The CDR3 has 16 residues. Deletions cut 0 bases from V and 5 bases from J, with 11 bases between. Germline V gene lookup returns CDR1 LGHNA and CDR2 YNFKEQ. The CDR3 region is CASSQEVDSHNSPLHF. The CDR3 DNA reads TGTGCCAGCAGCCAAGAAGTAGACAGTCATAATTCACCCCTCCACTTT.

A word on this clone: One junction end disagrees with the germline gene, perhaps due to a read error. The chain links TRBV2 to TRBJ2-1, with a tentative D call TRBD1 (6 bases). Germline V gene lookup returns CDR1 SNHLY and CDR2 FYNNEI. This CDR3 is 12 amino acids long. The CDR3 bases are TGTGCCAGCAGCTCTACAGGGTTACAGTTTCTCTTC. It codes for CASSSTGLQFLF.

V is TRBV3-1 (or the pseudogene TRBV3-2) and J is TRBJ1-2, with D possibly being TRBD1 (5 bases). V lost 1 base to trimming and J lost 6 bases, with 6 bases between them. This CDR3 has 12 residues. The germline V gene encodes CDR1 LGHDT and CDR2 YNNKEL (reference sequence). The CDR3: CASSQGQNGYTF. CDR3 in DNA: TGTGCCAGCAGCCAAGGACAGAATGGCTACACCTTC.

The CDR3 protein is CASSPRTGRGQPQHF. As DNA, the CDR3 is TGTGCCAGCAGCCCCCGTACAGGGCGAGGGCAGCCCCAGCATTTT. This chain links TRBV7-2 with TRBJ1-5, with a tentative D call TRBD1 (6 bases). V gave up 5 bases and J gave up 7 bases, with 18 bases separating them. CDR3 size: 15 residues. Germline CDR1 and CDR2: SGHTA and FQGNSA. Full variable domain (outside the CDR3, taken from reference TRBV7-2 and TRBJ1-5): GAGVSQSPSNKVTEKGKDVELRCDPISGHTALYWYRQSLGQGLEFLIYFQGNSAPDKSGLPSDRFSAERTGGSVSTLTIQRTQQEDSAVYLCASSPRTGRGQPQHFGDGTRLSIL.